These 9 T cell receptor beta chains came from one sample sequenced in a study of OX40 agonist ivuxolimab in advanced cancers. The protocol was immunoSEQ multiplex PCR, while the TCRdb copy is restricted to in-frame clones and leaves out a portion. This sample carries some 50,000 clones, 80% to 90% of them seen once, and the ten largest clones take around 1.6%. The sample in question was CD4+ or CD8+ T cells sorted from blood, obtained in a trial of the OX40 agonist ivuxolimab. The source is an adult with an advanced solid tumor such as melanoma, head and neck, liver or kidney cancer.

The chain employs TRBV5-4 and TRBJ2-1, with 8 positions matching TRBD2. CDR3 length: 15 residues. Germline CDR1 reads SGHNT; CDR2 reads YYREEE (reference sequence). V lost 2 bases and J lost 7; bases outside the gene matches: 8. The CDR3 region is CASSLGSGRGNEQFF. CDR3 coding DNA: TGTGCCAGCAGCTTAGGAAGCGGGAGAGGTAATGAGCAGTTCTTC.

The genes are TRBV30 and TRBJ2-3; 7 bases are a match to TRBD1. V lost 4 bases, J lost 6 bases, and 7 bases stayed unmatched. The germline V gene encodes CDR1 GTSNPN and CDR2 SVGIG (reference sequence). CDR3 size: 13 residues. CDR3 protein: CAWNPQQGDTQYF. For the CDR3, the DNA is TGTGCCTGGAACCCCCAACAGGGGGATACGCAGTATTTT.

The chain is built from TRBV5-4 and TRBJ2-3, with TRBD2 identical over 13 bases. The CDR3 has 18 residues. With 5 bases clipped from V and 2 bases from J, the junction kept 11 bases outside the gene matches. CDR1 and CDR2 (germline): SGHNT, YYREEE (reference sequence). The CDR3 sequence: CASRDRTSGSGSTDTQYF. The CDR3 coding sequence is TGTGCCAGCAGGGATAGGACTAGCGGGAGCGGTTCCACAGATACGCAGTATTTT.

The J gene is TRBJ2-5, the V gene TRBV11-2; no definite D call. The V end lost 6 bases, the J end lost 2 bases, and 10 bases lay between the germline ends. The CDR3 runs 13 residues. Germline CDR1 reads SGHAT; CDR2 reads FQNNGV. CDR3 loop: CASSFDPQETQYF. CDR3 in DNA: TGTGCCAGCAGTTTCGACCCTCAAGAGACCCAGTACTTC.

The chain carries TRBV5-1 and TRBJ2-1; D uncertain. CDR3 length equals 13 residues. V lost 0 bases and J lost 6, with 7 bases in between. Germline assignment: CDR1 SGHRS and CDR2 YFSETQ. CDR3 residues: CASSLGFFNEQFF. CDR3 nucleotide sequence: TGCGCCAGCAGCTTGGGTTTTTTCAATGAGCAGTTCTTC.

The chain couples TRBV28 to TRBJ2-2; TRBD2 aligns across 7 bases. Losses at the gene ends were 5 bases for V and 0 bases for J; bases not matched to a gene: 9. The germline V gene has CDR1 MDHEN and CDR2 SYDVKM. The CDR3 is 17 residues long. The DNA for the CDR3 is TGTGCCAGCAGTAACAGCGGGACCCCGTCGAACACCGGGGAGCTGTTTTTT. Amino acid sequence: CASSNSGTPSNTGELFF. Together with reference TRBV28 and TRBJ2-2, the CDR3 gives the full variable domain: DVKVTQSSRYLVKRTGEKVFLECVQDMDHENMFWYRQDPGLGLRLIYFSYDVKMKEKGDIPEGYSVSREKKERFSLILESASTNQTSMYLCASSNSGTPSNTGELFFGEGSRLTVL.

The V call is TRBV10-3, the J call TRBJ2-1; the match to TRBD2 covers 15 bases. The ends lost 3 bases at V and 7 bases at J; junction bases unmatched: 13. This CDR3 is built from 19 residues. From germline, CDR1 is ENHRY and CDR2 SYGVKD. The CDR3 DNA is TGTGCCATCAGTGACTCACAAGAAATCGGACTAGCGGGAGGGAATGAGCAGTTCTTC. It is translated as CAISDSQEIGLAGGNEQFF.

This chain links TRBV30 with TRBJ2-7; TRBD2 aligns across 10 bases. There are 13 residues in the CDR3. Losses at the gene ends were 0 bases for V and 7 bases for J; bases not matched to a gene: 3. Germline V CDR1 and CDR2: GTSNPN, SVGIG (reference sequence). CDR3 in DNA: TGTGCCTGGAGTGTGGGACTAGCGTTAGAGCAGTACTTC. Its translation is CAWSVGLALEQYF.

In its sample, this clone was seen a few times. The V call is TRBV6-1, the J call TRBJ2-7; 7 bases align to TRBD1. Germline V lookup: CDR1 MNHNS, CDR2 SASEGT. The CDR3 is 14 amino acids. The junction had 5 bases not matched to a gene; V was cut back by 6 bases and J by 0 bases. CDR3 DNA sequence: TGTGCCAGCAGGACAGGGTCAATCTCCTACGAGCAGTACTTC. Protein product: CASRTGSISYEQYF.